The clone carrying this TCR beta chain was recorded a few times. Its antigen is currently unknown. The data are from a study of beta chain features in type 1 diabetes. Losses at the gene ends were 2 bases for V and 4 bases for J; bases not matched to a gene: 16. Germline V gives CDR1 MNHEY, CDR2 SMNVEV (reference sequence). CDR3 size: 19 residues. Whole-study findings and limits: Comparison showed that naive, central memory and Treg TCRB repertoires appeared more similar among patients than among healthy donors.

Investigators reverse transcribed all isolated RNA, so they sequenced expressed TCRB transcripts. The table came from immunoSEQ multiplex PCR; TCRdb's copy has only in-frame clones and leaves some out. The table includes 130,000 to 150,000 clones, roughly a tenth detected once. The rearrangement links TRBV27 to TRBJ1-4; the match to TRBD1 covers 7 bases. Material for sequencing was naive CD4+ T cells from blood. The sequence was collected from a man in his late teens or twenties in good health. CDR3 sequence (DNA): TGTGCCAGCAGTTTACGCGCCCCGGCCGGGACAGCCTATAATGAAAAACTGTTTTTT. As protein: CASSLRAPAGTAYNEKLFF. The full variable domain, with the rest looked up from reference TRBV27 and TRBJ1-4, is EAQVTQNPRYLITVTGKKLTVTCSQNMNHEYMSWYRQDPGLGLRQIYYSMNVEVTDKGDVPEGYKVSRKEKRNFPLILESPSPNQTSLYFCASSLRAPAGTAYNEKLFFGSGTQLSVL.